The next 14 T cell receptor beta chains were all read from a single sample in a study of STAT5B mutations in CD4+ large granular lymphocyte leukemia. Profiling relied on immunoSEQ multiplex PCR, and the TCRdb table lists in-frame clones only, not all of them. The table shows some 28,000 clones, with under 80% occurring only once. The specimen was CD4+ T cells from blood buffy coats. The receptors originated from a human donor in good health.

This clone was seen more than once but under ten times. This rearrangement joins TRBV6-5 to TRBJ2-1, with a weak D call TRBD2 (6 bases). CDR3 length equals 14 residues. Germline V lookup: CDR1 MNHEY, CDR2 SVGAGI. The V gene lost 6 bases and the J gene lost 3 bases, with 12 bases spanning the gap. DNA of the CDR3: TGTGCCAGCAGAGCGGACGGGAGCTACAATGAGCAGTTCTTC. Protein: CASRADGSYNEQFF.

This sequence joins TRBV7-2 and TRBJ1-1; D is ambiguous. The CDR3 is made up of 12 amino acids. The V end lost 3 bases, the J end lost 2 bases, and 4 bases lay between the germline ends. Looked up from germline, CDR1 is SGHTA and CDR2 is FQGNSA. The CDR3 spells CASSLSNTEAFF. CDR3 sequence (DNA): TGTGCCAGCAGCTTGAGTAACACTGAAGCTTTCTTT.

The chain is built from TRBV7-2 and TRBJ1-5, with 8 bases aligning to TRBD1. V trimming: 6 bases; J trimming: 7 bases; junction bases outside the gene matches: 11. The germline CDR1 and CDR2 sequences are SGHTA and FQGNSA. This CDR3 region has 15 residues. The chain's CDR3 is CASRGDRGFEQPQHF. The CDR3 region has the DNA TGTGCCAGCAGGGGCGACAGGGGATTTGAGCAGCCCCAGCATTTT.

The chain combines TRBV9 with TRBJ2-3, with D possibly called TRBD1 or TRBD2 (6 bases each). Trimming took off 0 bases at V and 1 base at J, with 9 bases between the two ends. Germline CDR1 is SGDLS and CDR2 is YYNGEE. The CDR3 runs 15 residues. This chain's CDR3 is CASSVGGARTDTQYF. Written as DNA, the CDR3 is TGTGCCAGCAGCGTAGGGGGGGCCCGCACAGATACGCAGTATTTT.

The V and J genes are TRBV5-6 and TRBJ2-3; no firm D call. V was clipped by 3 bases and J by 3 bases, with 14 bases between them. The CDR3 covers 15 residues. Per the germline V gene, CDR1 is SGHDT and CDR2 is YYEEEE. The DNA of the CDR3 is TGTGCCAGCAGCTCCAAATGGACCTCGACAGATACGCAGTATTTT. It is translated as CASSSKWTSTDTQYF.

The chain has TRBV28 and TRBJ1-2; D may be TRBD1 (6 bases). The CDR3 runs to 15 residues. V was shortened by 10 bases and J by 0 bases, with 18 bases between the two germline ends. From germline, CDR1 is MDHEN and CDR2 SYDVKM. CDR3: CAIHTRGRPNYGYTF. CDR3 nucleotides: TGTGCCATCCATACCAGGGGACGACCTAACTATGGCTACACCTTC.

The CDR3 here is CASSSGEFSYNEQFF. The CDR3 nucleotides read TGTGCCAGCAGTTCAGGGGAATTTTCCTACAATGAGCAGTTCTTC. V and J are TRBV27 and TRBJ2-1; perhaps TRBD1 as D (6 bases). The CDR3 contains 15 residues. The V end was cut by 4 bases, the J end by 1 base, with 11 bases between. The germline CDR1 and CDR2 sequences are MNHEY and SMNVEV (reference sequence).

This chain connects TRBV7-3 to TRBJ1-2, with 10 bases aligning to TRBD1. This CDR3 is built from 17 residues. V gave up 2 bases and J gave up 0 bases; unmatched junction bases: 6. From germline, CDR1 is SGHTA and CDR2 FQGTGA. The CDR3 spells CASSLGTGADPNYGYTF. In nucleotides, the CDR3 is TGTGCCAGCAGCTTAGGGACAGGGGCCGACCCTAACTATGGCTACACCTTC.

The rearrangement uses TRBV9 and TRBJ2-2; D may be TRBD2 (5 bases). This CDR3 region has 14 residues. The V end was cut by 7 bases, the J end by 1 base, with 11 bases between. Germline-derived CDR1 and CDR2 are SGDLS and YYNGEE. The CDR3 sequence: CASSVGRNTGELFF. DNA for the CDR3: TGTGCCAGCTCTGTAGGGAGGAACACCGGGGAGCTGTTTTTT.

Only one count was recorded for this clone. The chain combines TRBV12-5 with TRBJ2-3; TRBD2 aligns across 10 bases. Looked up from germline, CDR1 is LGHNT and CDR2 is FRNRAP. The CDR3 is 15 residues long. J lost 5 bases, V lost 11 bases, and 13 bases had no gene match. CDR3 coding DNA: TGTGCTTCAACGGGAGCGGGAGGGAGTTTAGATACGCAGTATTTT. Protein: CASTGAGGSLDTQYF.

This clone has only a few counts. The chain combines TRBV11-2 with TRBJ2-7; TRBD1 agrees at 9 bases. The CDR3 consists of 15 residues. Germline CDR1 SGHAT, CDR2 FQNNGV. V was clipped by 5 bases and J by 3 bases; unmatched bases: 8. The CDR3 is CASSPQTGGGYEQYF. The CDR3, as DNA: TGTGCCAGCAGCCCTCAAACAGGGGGCGGCTACGAGCAGTACTTC.

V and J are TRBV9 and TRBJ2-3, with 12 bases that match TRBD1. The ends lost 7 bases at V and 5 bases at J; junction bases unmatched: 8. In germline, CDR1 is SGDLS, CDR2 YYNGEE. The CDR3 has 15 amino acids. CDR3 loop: CASSRGQGARDTQYF. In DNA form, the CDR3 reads TGTGCCAGCTCGCGGGGACAGGGGGCAAGAGATACGCAGTATTTT.

Here the CDR3 reads CASSELVPGTEAFF. The CDR3 DNA reads TGTGCCAGCAGTGAGCTGGTTCCGGGCACTGAAGCTTTCTTT. The chain is built from TRBV2 and TRBJ1-1; no reliable D call. The CDR3 is 14 amino acids. V lost 3 bases and J lost 4, with 12 bases in between. CDR1 is SNHLY, CDR2 FYNNEI, per germline.

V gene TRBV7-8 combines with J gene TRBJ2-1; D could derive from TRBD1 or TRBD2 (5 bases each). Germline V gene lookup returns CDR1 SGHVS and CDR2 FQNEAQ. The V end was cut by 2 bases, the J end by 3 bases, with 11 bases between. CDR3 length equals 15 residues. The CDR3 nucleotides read TGTGCCAGCAGCTTACTAGAGGGGAACTACAATGAGCAGTTCTTC. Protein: CASSLLEGNYNEQFF.